This entry concerns a single T cell receptor (beta chain). These data come from a study of Tregs in tolerant kidney transplant recipients. Trimming took 0 bases from V and 4 from J; bases not matched to a gene: 5. Germline CDR1 and CDR2: WNHNN and SYGVQD (reference sequence). This CDR3 is built from 16 residues. Unstimulated Tregs (CD4+CD25+CD127-) and CD4+CD25- non-Tregs were sorted from PBMCs. Only in-frame clones appear in the TCRdb table, and some are missing; sequencing was by immunoSEQ multiplex PCR. This sample has 110,000 or so clones, with around 90% found just once. The clonotype comes from a human donor who received a combined kidney and bone marrow transplant. V usage is TRBV10-1 and J usage is TRBJ2-7; 11 bases agree with TRBD2. The input for sequencing was CD4+ T cells from blood, taken before the transplant. The DNA of the CDR3 is TGCGCCAGCAGTGAGTCGGTGGCTAGCGGGAGGTACGAGCAGTACTTC. Translation: CASSESVASGRYEQYF.